This record looks at one TCR beta chain sequence and its context. Sequencing used immunoSEQ multiplex PCR; TCRdb keeps in-frame clones, though not all of them. The data contain approximately 100,000 clones, approximately 85% of them seen just once; the ten biggest clones take up 3.5% to 4%. The sample is drawn from a study of OX40 agonist ivuxolimab in advanced cancers. Study summary: Aged roughly 23 to 80 with a mean of roughly 65 years, they were approximately 80% male.

The material sequenced was CD4+ or CD8+ T cells sorted from blood, taken in a trial of the OX40 agonist ivuxolimab. The source of this sequence is an adult with an advanced solid tumor such as melanoma, head and neck, liver or kidney cancer.

CDR3 nucleotide sequence: TGTGCCAGCAGCCAAGCAGGGGGCGGGGGACGGGAGCAGTACTTC. This gives the protein CASSQAGGGGREQYF. The rearrangement links TRBV14 to TRBJ2-7; possible D gene TRBD1, 8 bases. Germline V gene data show CDR1 as SGHDN and CDR2 as FVKESK. Trimming stripped 1 base from V and 7 bases from J, with 17 bases between. CDR3 size: 15 residues.